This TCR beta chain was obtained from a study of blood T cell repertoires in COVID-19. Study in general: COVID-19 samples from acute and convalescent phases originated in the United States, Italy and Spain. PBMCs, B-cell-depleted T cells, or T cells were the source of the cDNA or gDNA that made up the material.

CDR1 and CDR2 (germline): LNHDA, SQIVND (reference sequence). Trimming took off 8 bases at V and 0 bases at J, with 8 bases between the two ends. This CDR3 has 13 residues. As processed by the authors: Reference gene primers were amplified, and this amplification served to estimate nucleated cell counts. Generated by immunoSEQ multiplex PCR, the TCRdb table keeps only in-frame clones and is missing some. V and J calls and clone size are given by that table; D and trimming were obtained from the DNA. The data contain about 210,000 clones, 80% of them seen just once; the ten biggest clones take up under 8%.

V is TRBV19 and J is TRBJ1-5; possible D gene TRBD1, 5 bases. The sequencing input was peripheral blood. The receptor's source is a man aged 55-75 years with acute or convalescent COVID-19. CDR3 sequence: CASDRGSNQPQHF. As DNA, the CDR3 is TGTGCCAGTGACAGAGGTAGCAATCAGCCCCAGCATTTT.